The 15 T cell receptor beta chains reported below all come from one sample, sequenced in a study of neurological immune-mediated disorders. Time point in this sample: longitudinal time-point 1 (baseline). TCRdb independently ran MiXCR on the 5' RACE reads; one entry per CDR3 protein. The sample holds about 71,000 distinct CDR3 sequences, more than 8.5% seen once. Sequencing used PBMCs. These receptors were collected from a man aged 30-40 years in good health.

This clonotype was found many times. This chain connects TRBV5-1 to TRBJ2-3, with 9 bases that match TRBD2. CDR1 and CDR2 from the germline V gene are SGHRS and YFSETQ. V shed 4 bases and J 4 bases; nucleotides not matched to a gene: 7. This CDR3 has 15 residues. CDR3 coding DNA: TGCGCCAGCAGCCCTAGCGGGACGGTATCAGATACGCAGTATTTT. It encodes CASSPSGTVSDTQYF.

This clonotype was seen at least ten times. The V and J genes are TRBV5-1 and TRBJ2-2; 9 bases are a match to TRBD1. Per germline, CDR1 SGHRS and CDR2 YFSETQ. The V and J ends lost 6 bases and 0 bases, in that order; junction bases with no gene match: 6. The CDR3 has 16 amino acids. CDR3 amino acids: CASTKQGAANTGELFF. The CDR3 DNA reads TGCGCCAGCACCAAACAGGGGGCAGCGAACACCGGGGAGCTGTTTTTT.

The table lists this clonotype with many counts. This chain links TRBV5-1 with TRBJ1-4; 9 bases match TRBD1. The CDR3 has 15 residues. Germline loops: CDR1 SGHRS, CDR2 YFSETQ. With 4 bases clipped from V and 0 bases from J, the junction kept 1 base outside the gene matches. The CDR3 loop reads CASSRDRATNEKLFF. The DNA of the CDR3 is TGCGCCAGCAGCCGGGACAGGGCAACTAATGAAAAACTGTTTTTT. Supplemented by reference TRBV5-1 and TRBJ1-4, the full variable domain reads KAGVTQTPRYLIKTRGQQVTLSCSPISGHRSVSWYQQTPGQGLQFLFEYFSETQRNKGNFPGRFSGRQFSNSRSEMNVSTLELGDSALYLCASSRDRATNEKLFFGSGTQLSVL.

This clonotype occurred many times. The V gene is TRBV5-1, the J gene TRBJ2-2; 7 nucleotides align to TRBD1. Germline CDR1 reads SGHRS; CDR2 reads YFSETQ. V gave up 6 bases and J gave up 1 base; unmatched junction bases: 3. The CDR3 has 14 amino acids. The CDR3 nucleotides read TGCGCCAGCAATCGACAGGGGAACACCGGGGAGCTGTTTTTT. This codes for CASNRQGNTGELFF. Full variable domain (remainder filled in from reference TRBV5-1 and TRBJ2-2): KAGVTQTPRYLIKTRGQQVTLSCSPISGHRSVSWYQQTPGQGLQFLFEYFSETQRNKGNFPGRFSGRQFSNSRSEMNVSTLELGDSALYLCASNRQGNTGELFFGEGSRLTVL.

This sequence joins TRBV6-6 and TRBJ2-2, with 9 bases identical to TRBD2. The CDR3 runs 15 residues. The V gene end was trimmed by 2 bases and the J gene end by 6 bases; junction bases not matched to a gene: 4. In germline, CDR1 is MNHNY, CDR2 SVGAGI (reference sequence). CDR3 protein: CASSYGGGGPGELFF. In DNA form, the CDR3 reads TGTGCCAGCAGTTACGGCGGGGGGGGGCCCGGGGAGCTGTTTTTT.

The rearrangement uses TRBV20-1 and TRBJ2-7, with 8 nucleotides matching TRBD1. Unmatched junction bases numbered 6, after V lost 5 bases and J lost 3 bases. This CDR3 has 13 residues. CDR1 DFQATT and CDR2 SNEGSKA come from the germline V gene (reference sequence). The CDR3 reads CSALLQGGYEQYF. CDR3 coding DNA: TGCAGTGCTCTCCTACAGGGGGGCTACGAGCAGTACTTC.

There are many counts of this clonotype. V is TRBV12-3 or TRBV12-4 and J is TRBJ1-1; D unresolved. Between the trimmed V and J ends, which lost 6 bases and 5 bases, there was a span of 10 bases. The CDR3 has 12 residues. CDR3 bases: TGTGCCAGCAGCCTCTGGGATACTGAAGCTTTCTTT. Translation gives CASSLWDTEAFF.

Many counts were recorded for this clonotype. The chain links TRBV27 to TRBJ2-3; D possibly matches TRBD1 or TRBD2 (6 bases each). Germline CDR1 reads MNHEY; CDR2 reads SMNVEV (reference sequence). V was clipped by 3 bases and J by 3 bases, with 13 bases between them. The CDR3 spans 15 residues. CDR3 DNA: TGTGCCAGCAGTTTGGCAGGAGGGGGTACAGATACGCAGTATTTT. Translated, it gives CASSLAGGGTDTQYF.

The J gene is TRBJ1-1, the V gene TRBV29-1; D uncertain. Trimming removed 5 bases from V and 4 bases from J, with 17 bases in between. The V gene's germline CDR1 is SQVTM and CDR2 ANQGSEA. The CDR3 is made up of 14 amino acids. CDR3 loop: CSVKGLVVITEAFF. The DNA for the CDR3 is TGCAGCGTTAAGGGATTGGTGGTGATCACTGAAGCTTTCTTT.

The genes are TRBV5-1 and TRBJ2-7; no definite D call. V gave up 2 bases and J gave up 3 bases, with 6 bases separating them. The CDR3 runs 12 residues. Germline CDR1 reads SGHRS; CDR2 reads YFSETQ. The CDR3 DNA reads TGCGCCAGCAGCTTTCCAGGCTACGAGCAGTACTTC. Its translation is CASSFPGYEQYF.

As DNA, the CDR3 is TGCGCCAGCAAAAATAGCGGGACCCACGAGCAGTACTTC. Residues: CASKNSGTHEQYF. The rearrangement uses TRBV10-2 and TRBJ2-7, with 8 bases lining up with TRBD2. This CDR3 spans 13 amino acids. The trim removed 7 bases at V and 5 bases at J, leaving 7 bases unmatched. CDR1 and CDR2 from the germline V gene are WSHSY and SAAADI.

This clonotype was seen many times. The junction departs from the called germline gene at one end, perhaps through a read error. The rearrangement links TRBV7-2 to TRBJ2-1; 10 bases line up with TRBD2. The germline V gene has CDR1 SGHTA and CDR2 FQGNSA. The CDR3 sequence is 15 residues long. The CDR3 nucleotides are TGTGCCAACAGCTCTAGCGGGAGTATCTACAATGAGCAGTTCTTC. Protein: CANSSSGSIYNEQFF.

This clonotype has ten or more counts. The genes are TRBV29-1 and TRBJ2-2, with 7 positions matching TRBD1. The CDR3 is 12 residues long. Germline V gives CDR1 SQVTM, CDR2 ANQGSEA. Trimming cost V 5 bases and J 4 bases; bases outside gene matches: 1. CDR3: CSVNRGTGELFF. In DNA form, the CDR3 reads TGCAGCGTTAACAGGGGCACCGGGGAGCTGTTTTTT.

J is TRBJ1-1 and V is TRBV14, with D unresolved. Germline V gene lookup returns CDR1 SGHDN and CDR2 FVKESK. This CDR3 region has 12 residues. V was shortened by 3 bases and J by 4 bases, with 6 bases between the two germline ends. This CDR3 is CASSHRTTEAFF. DNA for the CDR3: TGTGCCAGCAGCCACCGGACCACTGAAGCTTTCTTT. The whole variable domain, remainder taken from reference TRBV14 and TRBJ1-1, is EAGVTQFPSHSVIEKGQTVTLRCDPISGHDNLYWYRRVMGKEIKFLLHFVKESKQDESGMPNNRFLAERTGGTYSTLKVQPAELEDSGVYFCASSHRTTEAFFGQGTRLTVV.

The CDR3 reads CAISDRPNTEAFF. The DNA for the CDR3 is TGTGCCATCAGTGACAGACCGAACACTGAAGCTTTCTTT. V gene TRBV10-3 combines with J gene TRBJ1-1; D unclear. Germline-derived CDR1 and CDR2 are ENHRY and SYGVKD. V lost 3 bases to trimming and J lost 1 base, with 6 bases between them. The CDR3 totals 13 residues.